This T cell receptor beta chain was recorded in a study of T cell responses to AZD1222 COVID-19 vaccine. Whole-study findings and limits: Following two doses of AZD1222, Spike-specific TCR breadth and depth rose. Possibly, clonal diversity was underestimated; donors were largely white British and included more females.

For this clone: Its antigen is currently unknown.

Measured with immunoSEQ multiplex PCR; TCRdb has only the in-frame clones, and not every one. The sample shows 90,000 to 120,000 clones, 92% of them seen only once. The CDR3 has 16 residues. V trimming: 2 bases; J trimming: 0 bases; junction bases outside the gene matches: 2. Germline values: CDR1 SGHRS, CDR2 YFSETQ. Specimen: peripheral blood, collected on day 0 of AZD1222 vaccination. The rearrangement joins TRBV5-1 to TRBJ2-3, with TRBD2 matching over 11 bases. The receptor comes from an adult in good health. The CDR3 spells CASSLLAGESTDTQYF. The CDR3 DNA sequence: TGCGCCAGCAGCTTACTAGCGGGGGAGAGCACAGATACGCAGTATTTT.